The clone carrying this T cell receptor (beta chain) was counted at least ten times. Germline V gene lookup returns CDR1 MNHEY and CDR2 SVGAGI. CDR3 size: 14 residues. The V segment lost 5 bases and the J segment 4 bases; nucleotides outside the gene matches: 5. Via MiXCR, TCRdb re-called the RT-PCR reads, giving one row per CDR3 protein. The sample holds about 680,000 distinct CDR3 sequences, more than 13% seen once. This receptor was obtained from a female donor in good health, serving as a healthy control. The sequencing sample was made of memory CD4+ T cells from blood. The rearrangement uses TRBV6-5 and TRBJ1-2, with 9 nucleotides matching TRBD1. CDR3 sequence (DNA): TGTGCCAGCAGTGGAACAGGGGGCGGCTATGGCTACACCTTC. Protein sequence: CASSGTGGGYGYTF.